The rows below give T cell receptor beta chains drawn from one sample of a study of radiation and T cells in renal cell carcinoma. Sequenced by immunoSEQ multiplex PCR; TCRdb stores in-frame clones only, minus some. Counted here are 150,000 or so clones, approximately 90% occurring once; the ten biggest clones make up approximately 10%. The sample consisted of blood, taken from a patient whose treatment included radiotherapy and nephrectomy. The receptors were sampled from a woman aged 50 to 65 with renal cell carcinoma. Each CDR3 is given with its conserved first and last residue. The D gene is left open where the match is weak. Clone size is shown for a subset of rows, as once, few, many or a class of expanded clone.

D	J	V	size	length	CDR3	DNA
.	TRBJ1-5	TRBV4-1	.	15	CASSQPGSSNQPQHF	TGCGCCAGCAGCCAACCCGGGAGTAGCAATCAGCCCCAGCATTTT
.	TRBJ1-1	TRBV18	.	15	CASSPQDIGAHEAFF	TGTGCCAGCTCACCCCAGGACATCGGGGCACATGAAGCTTTCTTT
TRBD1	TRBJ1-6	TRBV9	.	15	CASSALTGLNSPLHF	TGTGCCAGCAGCGCCTTGACAGGGCTTAATTCACCCCTCCACTTT
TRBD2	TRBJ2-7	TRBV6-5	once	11	CASGRRDEQYF	TGTGCCTCCGGGAGGAGGGACGAGCAGTACTTC
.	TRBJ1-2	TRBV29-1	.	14	CSVDGRAGSNGYTF	TGCAGCGTTGACGGCAGAGCAGGGTCTAATGGCTACACCTTC
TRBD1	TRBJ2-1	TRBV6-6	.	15	CASRPGGQGGDEQFF	TGTGCCAGCAGGCCGGGCGGACAGGGGGGGGATGAGCAGTTCTTC
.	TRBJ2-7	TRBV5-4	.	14	CASSLVPDSYEQYF	TGTGCCAGCAGCTTGGTGCCCGATTCCTACGAGCAGTACTTC
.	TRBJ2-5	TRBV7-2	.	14	CASSSTGAQETQYF	TGTGCCAGCAGCTCAACCGGGGCCCAAGAGACCCAGTACTTC
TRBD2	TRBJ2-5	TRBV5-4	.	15	CASSLQRGSSETQYF	TGTGCCAGCAGCTTGCAGCGGGGGAGCAGTGAGACCCAGTACTTC
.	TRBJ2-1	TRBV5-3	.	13	CARSLGLGDEQFF	TGTGCCAGAAGCTTGGGGCTGGGCGATGAGCAGTTCTTC
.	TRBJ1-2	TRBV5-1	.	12	CASSSDNYGYTF	TGCGCCAGCAGCTCGGACAACTATGGCTACACCTTC
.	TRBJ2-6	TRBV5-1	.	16	CASSLEGVPGANVLTF	TGCGCCAGCAGCTTGGAGGGGGTCCCTGGGGCCAACGTCCTGACTTTC
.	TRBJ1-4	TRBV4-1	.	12	CASSQDGGKLFF	TGCGCCAGCAGCCAAGATGGGGGGAAGCTGTTTTTT
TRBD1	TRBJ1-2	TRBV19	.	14	CASMGTGSHYGYTF	TGTGCCAGTATGGGGACAGGGTCACACTATGGCTACACCTTC
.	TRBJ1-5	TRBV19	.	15	CASSPRVYSNQPQHF	TGTGCCAGTAGTCCCAGGGTTTATAGCAATCAGCCCCAGCATTTT
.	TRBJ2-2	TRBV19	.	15	CASCLGSAVTGELFF	TGTGCCAGTTGCCTCGGATCAGCGGTTACCGGGGAGCTGTTTTTT
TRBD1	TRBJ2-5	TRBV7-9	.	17	CASGGHRGSHPQETQYF	TGTGCCAGCGGGGGACACAGGGGGAGCCATCCCCAAGAGACCCAGTACTTC
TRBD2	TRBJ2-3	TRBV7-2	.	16	CASSSQGGGAGDTQYF	TGTGCCAGCAGCTCCCAGGGCGGGGGGGCCGGAGATACGCAGTATTTT
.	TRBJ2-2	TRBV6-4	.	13	CASSETGFGELFF	TGTGCCAGCAGTGAAACAGGGTTCGGGGAGCTGTTTTTT
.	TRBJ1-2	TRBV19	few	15	CASSMSPAGKNGYTF	TGTGCCAGTAGTATGTCCCCGGCAGGGAAAAACGGCTACACCTTC
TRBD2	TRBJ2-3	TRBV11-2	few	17	CASTLGIPRGGTDTQYF	TGTGCCAGCACCTTGGGGATCCCCCGGGGGGGCACAGATACGCAGTATTTT
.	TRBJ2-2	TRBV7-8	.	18	CASSFSPRQQSGHGELFF	TGTGCCAGCAGCTTTTCTCCGAGACAGCAGTCAGGGCACGGGGAGCTGTTTTTT
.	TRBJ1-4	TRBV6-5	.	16	CASSYSFRSPNEKLFF	TGTGCCAGCAGTTACTCGTTTCGCAGTCCTAATGAAAAACTGTTTTTT
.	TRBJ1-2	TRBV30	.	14	CAWSIRAAQAGYTF	TGTGCCTGGAGTATCAGGGCCGCGCAAGCCGGCTACACCTTC
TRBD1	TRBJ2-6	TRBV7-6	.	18	CASSLVTGGNSGANVLTF	TGTGCCAGCAGCTTAGTTACAGGGGGAAACTCTGGGGCCAACGTCCTGACTTTC
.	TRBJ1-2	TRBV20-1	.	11	CSATPGIAYTF	TGCAGTGCTACCCCCGGAATTGCCTACACCTTC
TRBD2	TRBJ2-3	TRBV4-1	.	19	CASSPSGLAGGWGTDTQYF	TGCGCCAGCAGCCCAAGCGGACTAGCGGGGGGTTGGGGCACAGATACGCAGTATTTT
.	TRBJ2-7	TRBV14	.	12	CASSQGVGPQYF	TGTGCCAGCAGCCAAGGGGTAGGACCGCAGTACTTC
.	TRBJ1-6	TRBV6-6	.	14	CASSYRQENSPLHF	TGTGCCAGCAGTTACAGACAGGAAAATTCACCCCTCCACTTT
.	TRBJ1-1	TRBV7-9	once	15	CASSPGAPRSTEAFF	TGTGCCAGCAGCCCGGGGGCCCCGCGGAGCACTGAAGCTTTCTTT
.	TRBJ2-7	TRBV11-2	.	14	CASSLGPGAYEQYF	TGTGCCAGCAGCTTAGGACCCGGAGCCTACGAGCAGTACTTC
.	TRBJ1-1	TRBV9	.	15	CASSVEGGLNTEAFF	TGTGCCAGCAGCGTAGAGGGGGGACTGAACACTGAAGCTTTCTTT
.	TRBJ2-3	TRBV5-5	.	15	CASSLGQSSTDTQYF	TGTGCCAGCAGCTTAGGACAGAGTAGCACAGATACGCAGTATTTT
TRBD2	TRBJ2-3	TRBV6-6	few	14	CASSPGLVGDTQYF	TGTGCCAGCAGCCCTGGACTAGTGGGAGATACGCAGTATTTT
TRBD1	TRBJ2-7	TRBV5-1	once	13	CASRQGESYEQYF	TGCGCCAGCAGACAGGGGGAATCCTACGAGCAGTACTTC
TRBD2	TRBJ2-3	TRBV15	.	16	CATSSRLAGGTDTQYF	TGTGCCACCAGCAGCAGACTAGCGGGGGGCACAGATACGCAGTATTTT
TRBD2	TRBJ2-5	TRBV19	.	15	CASHLAGYPKETQYF	TGTGCCAGCCATCTAGCGGGGTACCCTAAAGAGACCCAGTACTTC
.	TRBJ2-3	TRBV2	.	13	CASSRRGLDGQYF	TGTGCCAGCAGTCGAAGGGGCCTTGACGGGCAGTATTTT
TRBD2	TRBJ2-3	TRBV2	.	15	CASSELGGGTDTQYF	TGTGCCAGCAGTGAGCTGGGCGGGGGTACAGATACGCAGTATTTT
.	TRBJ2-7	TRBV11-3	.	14	CASSLGVSSYEQYF	TGTGCCAGCAGCTTGGGGGTGAGCTCCTACGAGCAGTACTTC
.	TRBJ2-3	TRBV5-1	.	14	CASTGRGLQDTQYF	TGCGCCAGCACGGGGAGGGGGCTTCAAGATACGCAGTATTTT
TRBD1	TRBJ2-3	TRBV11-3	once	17	CASSSTYSTGGGNTQYF	TGTGCCAGCAGCTCTACGTACTCGACAGGGGGCGGGAATACGCAGTATTTT
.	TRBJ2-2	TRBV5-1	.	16	CASSTLGGTKTGELFF	TGCGCCAGCAGCACACTCGGGGGAACGAAAACCGGGGAGCTGTTTTTT
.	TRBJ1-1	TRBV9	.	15	CASSVVPGPNTEAFF	TGTGCCAGCAGCGTAGTTCCAGGACCCAACACTGAAGCTTTCTTT
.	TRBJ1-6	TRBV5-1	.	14	CASSFEAGNSPLHF	TGCGCCAGCAGCTTCGAGGCAGGCAATTCACCCCTCCACTTT